Listed below are T cell receptor beta chains from one sample, sequenced in a study of blood T cell repertoires in COVID-19. Profiling relied on immunoSEQ multiplex PCR, and the TCRdb table lists in-frame clones only, not all of them. The data hold roughly 64,000 clones, with roughly four fifths observed a single time. The sample comprised peripheral blood. The receptors come from a human donor in a cohort sampled during active COVID-19. The CDR3 runs from the conserved cysteine through the conserved F or W. A D gene is named only where the DNA matches it firmly. Rows may omit the clone size; those that give it use once, few, many or a size class.

>-|TRBJ2-5|13|TRBV5-6|few
TGTGCCAGCAGCTTTTACAGCCAAGAGACCCAGTACTTC
CASSFYSQETQYF
>TRBD2|TRBJ2-1|15|TRBV18|-
TGTGCCAGCTCACCTCAGGGACTAGCGGACAATGAGCAGTTCTTC
CASSPQGLADNEQFF
>-|TRBJ2-3|12|TRBV6-6|-
TGTGCCAGCAGCCCAGTGCCGGGTACGCAGTATTTT
CASSPVPGTQYF
>-|TRBJ2-1|11|TRBV29-1|-
TGCAGCGTTGGCAGCCCAGGAGAGCAGTTCTTC
CSVGSPGEQFF
>-|TRBJ1-1|12|TRBV3-1/TRBV3-2|-
TGTGCCAGCAGTTATACCTCGAGTGAAGCTTTCTTT
CASSYTSSEAFF
>TRBD1|TRBJ1-5|16|TRBV3-1/TRBV3-2|few
TGTGCCAGCAGCCCCACCCCCGACAGGGTTGGTCAGCCCCAGCATTTT
CASSPTPDRVGQPQHF
>-|TRBJ1-1|13|TRBV27|-
TGTGCCAGCAGTTCGGGCCGAGGGACTGAAGCTTTCTTT
CASSSGRGTEAFF
>-|TRBJ1-4|12|TRBV30|-
TGTGCCTGGAGCACAGGGATTGAAAAACTGTTTTTT
CAWSTGIEKLFF
>TRBD2|TRBJ2-4|14|TRBV28|-
TGTGCCAGCGACGGGGGGGTTTCGAAAAACATTCAGTACTTC
CASDGGVSKNIQYF
>-|TRBJ1-3|17|TRBV6-6|-
TGTGCCAGCAGTCCGATAATAGGGGCAACCTCTGGAAACACCATATATTTT
CASSPIIGATSGNTIYF
>-|TRBJ2-7|12|TRBV12-3/TRBV12-4|-
TGTGCCAGCAGCCGGGGATCCTACGAGCAGTACTTC
CASSRGSYEQYF
>TRBD2|TRBJ2-1|15|TRBV7-9|-
TGTGCCAGCAGCTTAGGTCTAGCGGGTCTCAATGAGCAGTTCTTC
CASSLGLAGLNEQFF
>TRBD2|TRBJ2-7|17|TRBV7-6|-
TGTGCCAGCAGCTTAGAAGGCCCTCGGGCGGGGGACCACGAGCAGTACTTC
CASSLEGPRAGDHEQYF
>-|TRBJ2-7|16|TRBV21-1|-
TGTGCCAGCAGCAAAGCGCGGTACGGCGGTAGAAGCGAGCAGTACTTC
CASSKARYGGRSEQYF
>TRBD2|TRBJ2-4|18|TRBV19|once
TGTGCCAGTAGTTGGACTAGCGGGGGGTTGGCGGCCAAAAACATTCAGTACTTC
CASSWTSGGLAAKNIQYF
>TRBD2|TRBJ2-2|18|TRBV13|-
TGTGCCAGCAGCTTTCTAGCGGGGGGGCGTATGAACACCGGGGAGCTGTTTTTT
CASSFLAGGRMNTGELFF
>-|TRBJ1-1|14|TRBV5-1|-
TGCGCCAGCAGCCCCCGGGAAGGCTACACTGAAGCTTTCTTT
CASSPREGYTEAFF
>-|TRBJ1-1|12|TRBV28|-
TGTGCCAGCAGCAATACTCGAGGTGAAGCTTTCTTT
CASSNTRGEAFF
>-|TRBJ1-5|14|TRBV28|-
TGTGCCAGCAGTTCAAACAGGAACAATCAGCCCCAGCATTTT
CASSSNRNNQPQHF
>-|TRBJ2-1|16|TRBV4-1|once
TGCGCCAGCAGCCAGATGGGACTGAGCTCCTACAATGAGCAGTTCTTC
CASSQMGLSSYNEQFF